This T cell receptor (beta chain) was profiled in a study of T-cell memory formation after mild COVID-19 (dated by TCRdb to about 2021). About the full investigation: TCR sequence clusters from the two donors were largely donor specific. T-cell clones expanding and contracting after mild COVID-19 in a couple of donors were tracked by longitudinal TCRalpha and TCRbeta repertoire sequencing. Two young, previously healthy adult volunteers made up the cohort, one male and one female. Beyond this particular receptor, the publication reports: The detection of some responding clones in pre-infection memory suggests that pre-existing cross-reactive memory T cells joined the SARS-CoV-2 response. Contracting CD4+ clones turned up mainly in the CM and EM memory subsets, whereas EMRA was where CD8+ clones were enriched. Balanced CD4/CD8 phenotypes were observed for clones contracting from day 15 to 85, whereas a bias towards CD4+ was observed for a second wave of clones expanding from day 15 to 37. The second-wave clones that peaked on day 37 were not confirmed to be SARS-CoV-2 specific. The study included only a couple of mild cases, and larger cohorts that include severe cases with pre-infection samples were judged to be necessary.

CDR1 and CDR2, looked up from the germline V gene, are SGHVS and FQNEAQ. V is cut by 5 bases and J by 7 bases, and the space between the germline ends is 18 bases. The CDR3 goes from the cysteine to the phenylalanine over 16 residues. The kept DNA is CDR3 alone, 48 bases in frame from the first base. Ficoll-Paque density gradient centrifugation was the method used to isolate PBMCs. Sequencing was carried out with an Illumina NovaSeq 6000. Using 5'RACE with constant-segment primers, TCRalpha and TCRbeta cDNA libraries were constructed, with sample barcodes and unique molecular identifiers added in the process. Trizol reagent was used to extract RNA from every sample. The libraries were amplified in two PCR steps, and the second step added a second sample barcode and Illumina TruSeq adapters. The libraries were sequenced on an Illumina NovaSeq using 2 x 150 bp paired-end reads. In the paper's pipeline: Demultiplexing of reads and collapsing into UMI-guided consensus sequences were performed with migec v1.2.7. With mixcr v2.1.11, UMI consensuses were aligned to TRA and TRB V and J templates and assembled into clonotypes. Clonotypes were classified as expanded or contracted when called significant by both edgeR and NoisET, with noise models trained on biological replicates. For edgeR calls, the cutoffs were a false discovery rate-adjusted p below 0.01 and a log2 fold-change threshold of 1. As an exploratory analysis of dynamics, max-normalized trajectories of the 1000 most abundant clonotypes were examined by PCA with hierarchical clustering. Separately sequenced CD4+ and CD8+ repertoires were used to assign the CD4 or CD8 phenotype of responding clones. TCRdb trimmed public reads at Q25 via fastp, called clones via MiXCR and kept in-frame beta chains. Rows merge per CDR3 protein into single entries with the most common DNA and genes. TCRdb's processing, not the study's, gives the V and J calls here. The sample table holds a few hundred thousand distinct CDR3 sequences, of which less than 25% were seen once. Clones ranked in the top ten supply around 8.7% of the sample.

Notes on this clonotype: Its antigen is currently not known. No much larger clone exists at a distance of one base, and base qualities are not known.

The chain was built from TRBV7-8 and TRBJ1-6, with the D gene call left open. The sequenced sample was PBMCs or a T cell subset sorted from them (not recorded which). The receptor's source is an adult woman who had mild COVID-19 (a few samples of this study predate the infection). The sample titles of this study are shuffled in the database, so cell type and time point are left out; the donor was told from shared clones. CDR3 region: CASSPLNPYSNSPLHF. The nucleotides read TGTGCCAGCAGCCCATTAAATCCCTACAGCAATTCACCCCTCCACTTT. The full variable domain, completed from the reference TRBV7-8 and TRBJ1-6 proteins outside the CDR3, reads GAGVSQSPRYKVAKRGQDVALRCDPISGHVSLFWYQQALGQGPEFLTYFQNEAQLDKSGLPSDRFFAERPEGSVSTLKIQRTQQEDSAVYLCASSPLNPYSNSPLHFGNGTRLTVT.